These 7 T cell receptor beta chains originate from one sample sequenced in a study of blood T cell repertoires in COVID-19 (dated by TCRdb to about 2020). The library was generated by the immunoSEQ multiplex PCR assay. TCRdb took this table from immuneACCESS and kept in-frame rearrangements with V and J called. Such tables lack part of the clones; where checked against another copy, unresolved V genes explain under half of the gap, and the rest is unexplained. The sample table holds a few hundred thousand clones, of which approximately 88% were seen once. 1.5% to 2% of the sample is held by the ten biggest clonotypes. Source material: peripheral blood. Every receptor here comes from a woman in her twenties or thirties with COVID-19, enrolled during active disease.

The gene calls are TRBV4-2 and TRBJ2-5; 10 bases agree with TRBD2. Germline CDR1 reads LGHNA; CDR2 reads YNFKEQ. With V trimmed by 1 base and J by 5 bases, 4 bases remained unmatched. The CDR3 runs to 15 residues. CDR3 region: CASSQVAGGQETQYF. The CDR3 DNA sequence: TGTGCCAGCAGCCAAGTAGCGGGGGGCCAGGAGACCCAGTACTTC.

The rearrangement joins TRBV18 to TRBJ2-5; TRBD2 is a possible D gene (7 bases). From germline, CDR1 is KGHSH and CDR2 LQKENI. The V gene lost 2 bases and the J gene lost 4 bases, with 20 bases spanning the gap. The CDR3 totals 17 residues. The CDR3: CASSPTSGGGGLETQYF. CDR3 DNA: TGTGCCAGCTCACCAACCTCTGGCGGGGGCGGTTTAGAGACCCAGTACTTC.

The rearrangement joins TRBV6-5 to TRBJ2-1; 8 positions match TRBD2. CDR3 length: 15 amino acids. The V gene's germline CDR1 is MNHEY and CDR2 SVGAGI. Unmatched junction bases numbered 7, after V lost 5 bases and J lost 4 bases. The DNA for the CDR3 is TGTGCCAGCAGTCCCGAAAGCGGGGGATACAATGAGCAGTTCTTC. Residues: CASSPESGGYNEQFF.

This chain links TRBV12-5 with TRBJ2-3; TRBD2 matches at 7 bases. The CDR3 extends over 14 amino acids. Germline V gene data show CDR1 as LGHNT and CDR2 as FRNRAP. J was trimmed by 1 base and V by 7 bases; bases with no gene match: 5. CDR3 in amino acids: CASALGGGTDTQYF. The CDR3 DNA reads as TGTGCTAGTGCCCTGGGAGGGGGCACAGATACGCAGTATTTT.

The chain couples TRBV6-5 to TRBJ1-1, with TRBD1 matching over 9 bases. Trimming took 7 bases from V and 6 from J; bases not matched to a gene: 12. Germline CDR1 is MNHEY and CDR2 is SVGAGI. This CDR3 has 15 residues. DNA for the CDR3: TGTGCCAGCAATCACCCTGGGACAGGGTTGTCTGAAGCTTTCTTT. Protein sequence: CASNHPGTGLSEAFF.

The rearrangement joins TRBV19 to TRBJ1-4, with D possibly TRBD1 on 6 matching bases. The CDR3 is made up of 18 amino acids. The germline V gene has CDR1 LNHDA and CDR2 SQIVND (reference sequence). With 3 bases removed from V and 0 bases from J, the gap between germline ends came to 17 bases. The DNA of the CDR3 is TGTGCCAGTAGTATGCCCCTAAGGGGGACCGCAACTAATGAAAAACTGTTTTTT. Translation: CASSMPLRGTATNEKLFF.

CDR3 region: CASSFSLSTGIWGYTF. The CDR3 nucleotides read TGTGCCAGCAGTTTCAGCCTCAGCACAGGGATATGGGGCTACACCTTC. The V call is TRBV27, the J call TRBJ1-2; tentatively, D is TRBD1 (6 bases). The CDR3 totals 16 residues. Germline CDR1 and CDR2: MNHEY and SMNVEV (reference sequence). Between the trimmed V and J ends, which lost 3 bases and 8 bases, there was a span of 22 bases.